The present T cell receptor (beta chain) was sequenced within a study of cytomegalovirus exposure and HLA in healthy donors. Study results and limitations: Associated with HLA alleles at 0.05 false discovery rate in a later analysis were 16,951 TCR beta sequences.

The germline CDR1 and CDR2 sequences are SQVTM and ANQGSEA. V lost 4 bases, J lost 1 base, and 10 bases lay in between. CDR3 size: 13 residues. Primers included in the PCR were 60 Vbeta and 13 Jbeta primers. Measured with immunoSEQ multiplex PCR; TCRdb has only the in-frame clones, and not every one. The table lists about 180,000 clones, approximately 80% of them singletons, with around 1.4% in the top ten. As to this clone: What it recognizes is unknown.

The receptor was derived from a girl aged 10-17 years in good health and CMV-seropositive. This rearrangement joins TRBV29-1 to TRBJ1-1; D might be TRBD1 (6 bases). The specimen was PBMCs. CDR3 residues: CSVVRGGNTEAFF. The CDR3 DNA sequence: TGCAGCGTTGTTCGAGGGGGGAACACTGAAGCTTTCTTT.